The 31 T cell receptor beta chains below all came from one sample that was sequenced in a study of cytomegalovirus exposure and HLA in healthy donors. Primers included in the PCR were 60 Vbeta and 13 Jbeta primers. The assay was immunoSEQ multiplex PCR, and TCRdb's table has in-frame clones only and misses some. The profile shows about 220,000 clones, approximately 80% of them singletons. Sequencing was carried out using PBMCs. The receptors come from a boy aged 2 to 9 in good health and CMV-seronegative.

This chain uses TRBV29-1 with TRBJ2-7, with 7 bases matching TRBD2. The J segment lost 6 bases and the V segment lost 4 bases, leaving 9 bases of the junction unmatched. This CDR3 is 13 amino acids long. Germline V gene data show CDR1 as SQVTM and CDR2 as ANQGSEA. CDR3: CSVVGLAASEQYF. In nucleotides, the CDR3 is TGCAGCGTTGTGGGGCTAGCGGCTTCCGAGCAGTACTTC.

The rearrangement joins TRBV14 to TRBJ2-7, with a tentative D call TRBD1 (5 bases). The CDR3 loop spans 14 amino acids. V lost 0 bases to trimming and J lost 4 bases, with 10 bases between them. Germline lookup yields CDR1 SGHDN and CDR2 FVKESK. CDR3 amino acids: CASSQDQGVYEQYF. CDR3 DNA sequence: TGTGCCAGCAGCCAAGATCAAGGGGTTTACGAGCAGTACTTC.

In its sample, this clone was seen once. The V gene is TRBV30, the J gene TRBJ2-7, with 8 bases fitting TRBD1. CDR1 GTSNPN and CDR2 SVGIG come from the germline V gene (reference sequence). With V trimmed by 5 bases and J by 4 bases, 7 bases remained unmatched. CDR3 length equals 13 residues. CDR3 sequence (DNA): TGTGCCTGGGACCAGGGGGCTGTGTACGAGCAGTACTTC. Translated: CAWDQGAVYEQYF.

This rearrangement joins TRBV11-3 to TRBJ2-3; possible D gene TRBD2, 6 bases. CDR3 size: 16 residues. The V gene lost 4 bases and the J gene lost 1 base, with 15 bases spanning the gap. Per germline, CDR1 SGHNT and CDR2 YENEEA. Written as DNA, the CDR3 is TGTGCCAGCAGCTCCGAACAGCGGGTGGGCACAGATACGCAGTATTTT. This gives the protein CASSSEQRVGTDTQYF.

V usage is TRBV6-1 and J usage is TRBJ2-2; D call uncertain. This CDR3 is built from 14 residues. Looked up from germline, CDR1 is MNHNS and CDR2 is SASEGT. Trimming removed 4 bases from V and 6 bases from J, with 12 bases in between. DNA of the CDR3: TGTGCCAGCAGTGGATCCAGAAGTGCCGGGGAGCTGTTTTTT. Its protein product is CASSGSRSAGELFF.

V and J are TRBV19 and TRBJ2-1; TRBD2 might be the D (7 bases). CDR1 and CDR2 (germline): LNHDA, SQIVND (reference sequence). V was cut by 5 bases and J by 6 bases, with 11 bases left in between. The CDR3 is made up of 13 amino acids. DNA of the CDR3: TGTGCCAGTAGTTGGCGGGGGCGCAATGAGCAGTTCTTC. Translation gives CASSWRGRNEQFF.

The chain links TRBV7-8 to TRBJ2-3; 9 positions match TRBD2. CDR1 and CDR2 from the germline V gene are SGHVS and FQNEAQ. The CDR3 length is 18 residues. V shed 1 base and J 5 bases; nucleotides not matched to a gene: 13. The CDR3 coding sequence is TGTGCCAGCAGCTTAGTGTTCGCTGGCGGGGGGGCCATAGATACGCAGTATTTT. The encoded protein is CASSLVFAGGGAIDTQYF.

This clone has only one observation. This chain connects TRBV4-2 to TRBJ2-7, with D uncertain. With 3 bases removed from V and 5 bases from J, the gap between germline ends came to 17 bases. The CDR3 runs to 15 residues. Looked up from germline, CDR1 is LGHNA and CDR2 is YNFKEQ. The CDR3, as DNA: TGTGCCAGCAGCCAGGTTGGCCGGGTGATGGACGAGCAGTACTTC. This codes for CASSQVGRVMDEQYF.

By proportion, this clone is medium-sized (0.01 to 0.1%). This sequence joins TRBV2 and TRBJ1-3, with TRBD1 as a possible D gene (6 bases). Germline CDR1 and CDR2: SNHLY and FYNNEI. Trimming stripped 3 bases from V and 4 bases from J, with 13 bases between. The CDR3 runs 15 residues. The CDR3: CASSDATGSGNTIYF. CDR3 DNA sequence: TGTGCCAGCAGTGACGCCACAGGGTCCGGAAACACCATATATTTT.

The CDR3 nucleotides are TGTGCCAGCAGTTATCAGGGGTCTAGCTCTGGAAACACCATATATTTT. Protein sequence: CASSYQGSSSGNTIYF. This chain joins TRBV6-6 and TRBJ1-3, with D possibly matching TRBD1 (6 bases). The CDR3 contains 16 residues. The germline V gene has CDR1 MNHNY and CDR2 SVGAGI (reference sequence). Trimming took 3 bases from V and 0 from J, leaving 12 bases between them.

The chain links TRBV6-4 to TRBJ1-2, with D perhaps TRBD1 (6 bases). Trimming shortened V by 2 bases and J by 3 bases, and 13 bases separated the two germline ends. Germline values: CDR1 MRHNA, CDR2 SNTAGT. The CDR3 loop spans 15 amino acids. Here the CDR3 reads CASSDIGGAYYGYTF. In DNA, the CDR3 is TGTGCCAGCAGTGACATCGGGGGGGCCTACTATGGCTACACCTTC.

The J gene is TRBJ1-1, the V gene TRBV7-9; D possibly corresponds to TRBD1 (6 bases). The V end lost 6 bases, the J end lost 1 base, and 15 bases lay between the germline ends. The CDR3 is 15 residues long. The germline V gene encodes CDR1 SEHNR and CDR2 FQNEAQ (reference sequence). The CDR3 DNA follows: TGTGCCAGCAGACTAGGGGGTGGGACGAACACTGAAGCTTTCTTT. It specifies CASRLGGGTNTEAFF.

The chain has TRBV27 and TRBJ2-1, with TRBD2 matching over 7 bases. The germline V gene encodes CDR1 MNHEY and CDR2 SMNVEV (reference sequence). Trimming at V came to 4 bases and at J to 9 bases, leaving 6 bases not matched to a gene. The length of the CDR3 is 13 residues. The CDR3: CASSSAGATEQFF. The CDR3 nucleotides are TGTGCCAGCAGTTCGGCGGGAGCGACTGAGCAGTTCTTC.

The chain combines TRBV2 with TRBJ1-5; D unresolved. Germline V gene sequence: CDR1 SNHLY, CDR2 FYNNEI. The CDR3 contains 14 residues. Trimming shortened V by 5 bases and J by 1 base, and 9 bases separated the two germline ends. CDR3 bases: TGTGCCAGCAGTCGCGACAACAGCAATCAGCCCCAGCATTTT. Translating gives CASSRDNSNQPQHF.

The CDR3 nucleotides read TGTGCCAGCAGACAGGGTCGGGACACTGAAGCTTTCTTT. It is translated as CASRQGRDTEAFF. V usage is TRBV5-6 and J usage is TRBJ1-1; possibly TRBD1 for D (6 bases). V was cut by 5 bases and J by 3 bases, with 11 bases left in between. CDR1 is SGHDT and CDR2 is YYEEEE in the germline V gene. This CDR3 has 13 amino acids.

This clone has just a few counts. This sequence joins TRBV5-5 and TRBJ1-3; D is unresolved. This CDR3 region has 14 residues. V lost 2 bases, J lost 0 bases, and 6 bases lay in between. Germline V gene sequence: CDR1 SGHKS, CDR2 YYEKEE (reference sequence). CDR3 sequence (DNA): TGTGCCAGCAGCTTACCGAGCTCTGGAAACACCATATATTTT. Residues: CASSLPSSGNTIYF.

The chain combines TRBV7-2 with TRBJ2-5; 11 bases are shared with TRBD2. The CDR3 spans 16 residues. The germline CDR1 and CDR2 sequences are SGHTA and FQGNSA. J was trimmed by 6 bases and V by 4 bases; bases with no gene match: 10. CDR3 sequence (DNA): TGTGCCAGCAGCTCCACTAGCGGGGGACGGGAAAAGACCCAGTACTTC. Translating gives CASSSTSGGREKTQYF.

The chain uses TRBV9 and TRBJ2-3; D may be TRBD1 (5 bases). The CDR3 has 14 amino acids. V dropped 4 bases and J dropped 4 bases, with 13 bases sitting between them. Germline-derived CDR1 and CDR2 are SGDLS and YYNGEE. CDR3: CASSSEGVADTQYF. The CDR3 coding sequence is TGTGCCAGCAGCTCAGAAGGGGTCGCAGATACGCAGTATTTT.

The V and J genes are TRBV6-6 and TRBJ1-3; D is perhaps TRBD1 (6 bases). The germline gives CDR1 MNHNY, CDR2 SVGAGI (reference sequence). The CDR3 length is 16 residues. Trimming removed 0 bases at V and 2 bases at J, with 11 bases between. CDR3 bases: TGTGCCAGCAGTTACTCCCCAGGGGATACTGGAAACACCATATATTTT. Its translation is CASSYSPGDTGNTIYF.

The J gene is TRBJ2-3, the V gene TRBV27; a weak D match, TRBD1 (6 bases). This CDR3 has 15 residues. Trimming cost V 5 bases and J 5 bases, with 17 bases left between them. CDR1 and CDR2 from the germline V gene are MNHEY and SMNVEV (reference sequence). The CDR3 spells CASSPPEGVGDTQYF. CDR3 coding DNA: TGTGCCAGCAGTCCTCCAGAGGGGGTCGGAGATACGCAGTATTTT.

The V gene is TRBV9, the J gene TRBJ2-3, with D perhaps matching TRBD1 (5 bases). This CDR3 region has 13 residues. V lost 0 bases, J lost 5 bases, and 7 bases lay in between. Germline lookup yields CDR1 SGDLS and CDR2 YYNGEE. CDR3 loop: CASSVEGQDTQYF. Written as DNA, the CDR3 is TGTGCCAGCAGCGTAGAAGGACAAGATACGCAGTATTTT.

V gene TRBV5-6 combines with J gene TRBJ2-7; D perhaps matches TRBD1 (5 bases). Germline V gene data show CDR1 as SGHDT and CDR2 as YYEEEE. V was shortened by 0 bases and J by 3 bases, with 7 bases between the two germline ends. The CDR3 spans 13 residues. CDR3 protein: CASSLGRDYEQYF. CDR3 nucleotides: TGTGCCAGCAGCTTGGGCAGGGACTACGAGCAGTACTTC.

The chain recombines TRBV9 with TRBJ1-2; the match to TRBD1 covers 8 bases. Germline V gives CDR1 SGDLS, CDR2 YYNGEE. V lost 2 bases and J lost 5; bases outside the gene matches: 8. The CDR3 spans 15 residues. The CDR3 here is CASSVDRGLGYGYTF. CDR3 sequence (DNA): TGTGCCAGCAGCGTCGACAGGGGATTAGGGTATGGCTACACCTTC.

V and J are TRBV2 and TRBJ2-2; 7 positions agree with TRBD2. Germline values: CDR1 SNHLY, CDR2 FYNNEI. J lost 7 bases, V lost 3 bases, and 2 bases had no gene match. The CDR3 runs 13 residues. CDR3 nucleotides: TGTGCCAGCAGTGAGCGGGAGAGCGGGGAGCTGTTTTTT. Translation gives CASSERESGELFF.

This clone came up once. The chain recombines TRBV9 with TRBJ1-2, with D possibly matching TRBD1 (5 bases). The CDR3 consists of 17 residues. Trimming took off 4 bases at V and 0 bases at J, with 19 bases between the two ends. The germline CDR1 and CDR2 sequences are SGDLS and YYNGEE. The CDR3 protein is CASSNRDFFDPNYGYTF. DNA of the CDR3: TGTGCCAGCAGCAACCGGGACTTCTTTGATCCTAACTATGGCTACACCTTC.

This chain uses TRBV30 with TRBJ2-5, with D perhaps TRBD2 (7 bases). The CDR3 is 16 amino acids. CDR1 GTSNPN and CDR2 SVGIG come from the germline V gene (reference sequence). V gave up 5 bases and J gave up 5 bases, with 24 bases separating them. CDR3 sequence (DNA): TGTGCCTGGTCTCGAAGGTCTAGGGGAGGGGGGGAGACCCAGTACTTC. It codes for CAWSRRSRGGGETQYF.

The chain carries TRBV11-1 and TRBJ2-1, with D possibly being TRBD1 (6 bases). The V end was cut by 5 bases, the J end by 12 bases, with 17 bases between. In germline, CDR1 is SGHAT, CDR2 FQDESV (reference sequence). CDR3 length: 13 residues. This CDR3 reads CASSQGRGGGQFF. Here the CDR3 DNA reads TGTGCCAGCAGCCAGGGGCGTGGAGGCGGGCAGTTCTTC.

This chain uses TRBV11-1 with TRBJ1-1; D remains unclear. V lost 2 bases, J lost 2 bases, and 6 bases lay in between. The CDR3 runs to 13 residues. CDR1 is SGHAT, CDR2 FQDESV, per germline (reference sequence). The CDR3 DNA follows: TGTGCCAGCAGCTTATTCCAAAACACTGAAGCTTTCTTT. Residues: CASSLFQNTEAFF.

This clone showed up just once. V usage is TRBV13 and J usage is TRBJ2-3; weak D call: TRBD2 (5 bases). V dropped 0 bases and J dropped 1 base, with 11 bases sitting between them. CDR1 PRHDT and CDR2 FYEKMQ come from the germline V gene (reference sequence). The CDR3 contains 16 residues. The CDR3 spells CASSLGHGVGTDTQYF. DNA for the CDR3: TGTGCCAGCAGCTTAGGCCACGGGGTCGGCACAGATACGCAGTATTTT.

This clone showed up just once. The V gene is TRBV7-9, the J gene TRBJ1-6, with TRBD1 as a possible D gene (5 bases). V shed 5 bases and J shed 3 bases, with 11 bases lying between them. Germline V lookup: CDR1 SEHNR, CDR2 FQNEAQ (reference sequence). The CDR3 extends over 15 amino acids. CDR3 in amino acids: CASSPSGDYNSPLHF. CDR3 DNA sequence: TGTGCCAGCAGCCCGTCGGGGGACTATAATTCACCCCTCCACTTT.

This sequence joins TRBV11-3 and TRBJ2-3; 9 bases agree with TRBD2. Germline loops: CDR1 SGHNT, CDR2 YENEEA. The CDR3 length is 16 residues. V shed 5 bases, J shed 4 bases, and the junction held 10 bases outside the gene matches. Here the CDR3 DNA reads TGTGCCAGCAGCCTACGACTAGCGGAGGGGCCAGATACGCAGTATTTT. Its translation is CASSLRLAEGPDTQYF.